This T cell receptor (beta chain) was profiled in a study of CD8 T cells in ankylosing spondylitis. Study results and limitations: A number of the motif variants had already been described in reactive arthritis synovial fluid and blood. Clones tied to disease were said to be significantly enriched in matched ankylosing spondylitis synovial fluid. Apparently characteristic of ankylosing spondylitis blood was a TCR beta motif (under ten highly homologous variants). Within peripheral blood, clones linked to disease were CD8+ and relatively rare.

A remark on this clonotype: Its specificity is not known.

Quantitative 5'-RACE with molecular barcodes generated TCR beta libraries. Each CDR3 protein is one row after TCRdb ran MiXCR on the 5' RACE reads. The sample includes about 750,000 distinct CDR3 sequences, around 19% seen only once; the top ten take under 20%. CDR1 and CDR2 from the germline V gene are SQVTM and ANQGSEA. The CDR3 is 16 residues long. V lost 1 base to trimming and J lost 4 bases; unmatched junction nucleotides: 12. V and J are TRBV29-1 and TRBJ2-5; 7 positions match TRBD1. Sequencing was done on a sample of blood, either unsorted or a sorted T cell fraction (not recorded which). The clonotype was recovered from a male donor with ankylosing spondylitis. CDR3 DNA sequence: TGCAGCGTTGAAGGGGTGGCCGACAGGGTTACAGAGACCCAGTACTTC. Its protein product is CSVEGVADRVTETQYF.